This TCR beta chain was captured in a study of shared clonotypes between healthy human individuals. This CDR3 is 15 amino acids long. Germline CDR1 MNHNS, CDR2 SASEGT. V trimming: 7 bases; J trimming: 3 bases; junction bases outside the gene matches: 7. The deep-level immunoSEQ assay was used. Assay: immunoSEQ multiplex PCR; the TCRdb copy retains only in-frame clones and omits some. The data hold some 2 million clones, with 85% to 95% observed a single time. V gene TRBV6-1 combines with J gene TRBJ2-3; 10 bases align to TRBD1. Input material: naive CD4+ T cells sorted from blood. Subset specified: CD45RA+ positively selected. The origin of this receptor is a young man in good health. The CDR3 sequence: CASNLDRGGTDTQYF. CDR3 DNA sequence: TGTGCCAGCAATCTGGACAGGGGGGGAACAGATACGCAGTATTTT.